A selection of T cell receptor beta chains follows, all from one sample in a study of CD8+ T cells in alopecia areata. Generated by immunoSEQ multiplex PCR, the TCRdb table keeps only in-frame clones and is missing some. The sample shows about 190,000 clones, roughly three fifths of them seen only once. This specimen consisted of CD4+ T cells sorted from blood, obtained at week 4, from a patient treated with tofacitinib. The source is a human donor with alopecia areata. Both conserved end residues are part of each CDR3. D genes are given only for firm matches. The size entry is marked missing in some rows and otherwise reads once, few, many or a size class.

D | J | V | size | length | CDR3 | DNA
NA | TRBJ2-5 | TRBV6-6 | NA | 14 | CASSYGNRAETQYF | TGTGCCAGCAGTTACGGAAATCGGGCGGAGACCCAGTACTTC
TRBD2 | TRBJ2-7 | TRBV7-2 | few | 16 | CASSLVRLAGGGEQYF | TGTGCCAGCAGCTTAGTGCGGCTAGCGGGAGGAGGCGAGCAGTACTTC
NA | TRBJ2-5 | TRBV15 | few | 15 | CATSRVRGFGETQYF | TGTGCCACCAGCAGAGTACGCGGGTTTGGAGAGACCCAGTACTTC
NA | TRBJ1-1 | TRBV28 | few | 13 | CASKLPTTSEAFF | TGTGCCAGCAAGCTTCCTACTACCTCTGAAGCTTTCTTT
NA | TRBJ2-1 | TRBV30 | NA | 17 | CAWSVHTGGVPYNEQFF | TGTGCCTGGAGTGTCCACACAGGAGGGGTACCCTACAATGAGCAGTTCTTC
NA | TRBJ2-3 | TRBV7-2 | NA | 13 | CASSLTLVDTQYF | TGTGCCAGCAGCTTAACGTTGGTTGATACGCAGTATTTT
TRBD2 | TRBJ2-7 | TRBV13 | NA | 14 | CASSLTSGLMEQYF | TGTGCCAGCAGCTTGACTAGCGGACTAATGGAGCAGTACTTC
TRBD1 | TRBJ1-2 | TRBV9 | once | 13 | CASTRGTGRGYTF | TGTGCCAGCACCAGAGGGACAGGACGTGGCTACACCTTC
NA | TRBJ2-3 | TRBV30 | NA | 16 | CAWSAIQGMETDTQYF | TGTGCCTGGAGTGCGATCCAGGGGATGGAGACAGATACGCAGTATTTT
NA | TRBJ2-7 | TRBV11-2 | NA | 14 | CASSLSGARNEQYF | TGTGCCAGCAGCTTATCGGGGGCTCGGAACGAGCAGTACTTC
NA | TRBJ1-2 | TRBV30 | NA | 16 | CAWTGGGLPFSHGYTF | TGTGCCTGGACTGGGGGCGGACTGCCTTTTTCGCATGGCTACACCTTC
NA | TRBJ2-2 | TRBV2 | NA | 14 | CASSAQGNTGELFF | TGTGCCAGCAGTGCACAAGGGAACACCGGGGAGCTGTTTTTT
NA | TRBJ1-4 | TRBV7-9 | NA | 14 | CASIKIGGNEKLFF | TGTGCCAGCATCAAGATTGGGGGAAATGAAAAACTGTTTTTT
NA | TRBJ2-5 | TRBV30 | NA | 11 | CAWSVGETQYF | TGTGCCTGGAGTGTAGGGGAGACCCAGTACTTC
TRBD1 | TRBJ2-7 | TRBV29-1 | NA | 14 | CSVQVGQGSVEQYF | TGCAGCGTTCAGGTGGGACAGGGGTCTGTAGAGCAGTACTTC
NA | TRBJ2-5 | TRBV5-6 | NA | 16 | CASSLEDAGTFETQYF | TGTGCCAGCAGCTTGGAAGACGCTGGCACGTTCGAGACCCAGTACTTC
TRBD1 | TRBJ2-5 | TRBV6-5 | NA | 14 | CASSYYRGQETQYF | TGTGCCAGCAGTTACTACAGGGGACAAGAGACCCAGTACTTC
NA | TRBJ2-6 | TRBV19 | NA | 15 | CASSDDSSGANVLTF | TGTGCCAGTAGTGACGATAGCTCTGGGGCCAACGTCCTGACTTTC
NA | TRBJ1-5 | TRBV29-1 | few | 13 | CSVRDTKGQPQHF | TGCAGCGTTCGTGACACCAAGGGTCAGCCCCAGCATTTT
NA | TRBJ2-6 | TRBV25-1 | NA | 13 | CAIGESGANVLTF | TGTGCCATAGGGGAATCTGGGGCCAACGTCCTGACTTTC
NA | TRBJ2-2 | TRBV30 | NA | 16 | CAWRDGRVWNTGELFF | TGTGCCTGGAGGGACGGGCGGGTTTGGAACACCGGGGAGCTGTTTTTT
NA | TRBJ1-1 | TRBV5-1 | NA | 14 | CASSLDRVNTEAFF | TGCGCCAGCAGCTTGGATCGGGTAAACACTGAAGCTTTCTTT
TRBD2 | TRBJ2-5 | TRBV11-2 | NA | 16 | CASSLEGLAFSETQYF | TGTGCCAGCAGCCTGGAGGGACTAGCGTTCTCGGAGACCCAGTACTTC
NA | TRBJ2-1 | TRBV28 | NA | 15 | CASSFFRREVYPQFF | TGTGCCAGCAGTTTCTTTAGGCGGGAAGTCTACCCACAGTTCTTC
NA | TRBJ2-2 | TRBV7-2 | NA | 15 | CASSLEGTATGELFF | TGTGCCAGCAGCCTCGAAGGGACGGCCACCGGGGAGCTGTTTTTT
NA | TRBJ2-6 | TRBV2 | NA | 13 | CASLPERANVLTF | TGTGCCAGCCTACCCGAGAGAGCCAACGTCCTGACTTTC
TRBD2 | TRBJ2-1 | TRBV9 | NA | 17 | CASSGFPGLAGEAEQFF | TGTGCCAGCAGCGGGTTTCCGGGACTAGCGGGAGAAGCTGAGCAGTTCTTC
NA | TRBJ2-4 | TRBV7-2 | NA | 14 | CASSLRRKGDIQYF | TGTGCCAGCAGCTTACGGAGAAAGGGAGACATTCAGTACTTC
TRBD1 | TRBJ2-5 | TRBV6-5 | NA | 16 | CASSSLTGAVSETQYF | TGTGCCAGCAGTTCCTTAACAGGGGCTGTTTCGGAGACCCAGTACTTC
TRBD1 | TRBJ2-7 | TRBV2 | few | 14 | CASRFLQGDYEQYF | TGTGCCAGCAGGTTCTTGCAGGGGGATTACGAGCAGTACTTC
NA | TRBJ2-5 | TRBV15 | few | 13 | CATSRRWEETQYF | TGTGCCACCAGCAGACGCTGGGAGGAGACCCAGTACTTC
NA | TRBJ1-4 | TRBV15 | NA | 14 | CATSRDPGSEKLFF | TGTGCCACCAGCAGAGACCCAGGGTCTGAAAAACTGTTTTTT
TRBD2 | TRBJ2-7 | TRBV29-1 | NA | 14 | CSVDVSGTAYEQYF | TGCAGCGTCGACGTTAGCGGGACGGCCTACGAGCAGTACTTC
NA | TRBJ2-1 | TRBV5-1 | NA | 15 | CASSLEVSSYNEQFF | TGCGCCAGCAGCTTGGAGGTTAGCTCCTACAATGAGCAGTTCTTC
NA | TRBJ1-5 | TRBV6-1 | few | 13 | CASSESEARPQHF | TGTGCCAGCAGTGAATCCGAGGCGCGGCCCCAGCATTTT
TRBD1 | TRBJ2-3 | TRBV29-1 | NA | 15 | CSVAPKQGPADTQYF | TGCAGCGTTGCCCCAAAACAGGGGCCGGCAGATACGCAGTATTTT
NA | TRBJ2-3 | TRBV9 | NA | 13 | CASSVVGLDTQYF | TGTGCCAGCAGCGTAGTCGGTCTAGATACGCAGTATTTT
NA | TRBJ2-7 | TRBV29-1 | few | 12 | CSVAGGSNEQYF | TGCAGCGTTGCTGGAGGATCTAACGAGCAGTACTTC
TRBD1 | TRBJ2-7 | TRBV18 | NA | 14 | CASSQGQGNYEQYF | TGTGCCAGCTCACAGGGACAGGGAAACTACGAGCAGTACTTC
TRBD1 | TRBJ1-2 | TRBV29-1 | once | 15 | CSVEDATGGFYGYTF | TGCAGCGTTGAAGACGCGACAGGGGGTTTTTATGGCTACACCTTC
NA | TRBJ2-3 | TRBV4-3 | NA | 13 | CASSVRPTDTQYF | TGCGCCAGCAGCGTTCGACCCACAGATACGCAGTATTTT
TRBD2 | TRBJ2-3 | TRBV6-1 | few | 14 | CASAGSGVTDTQYF | TGTGCCAGCGCAGGTAGCGGGGTCACAGATACGCAGTATTTT
TRBD2 | TRBJ2-1 | TRBV30 | NA | 14 | CAWRRGSSYNEQFF | TGTGCCTGGAGACGCGGGAGCTCCTACAATGAGCAGTTCTTC
NA | TRBJ2-5 | TRBV29-1 | NA | 20 | CSVEGWNDRRMGGAQETQYF | TGCAGCGTTGAAGGGTGGAACGACAGGAGGATGGGGGGGGCACAAGAGACCCAGTACTTC
TRBD1 | TRBJ1-5 | TRBV30 | NA | 14 | CAWSTGTVNQPQHF | TGTGCCTGGAGTACAGGGACAGTTAATCAGCCCCAGCATTTT
NA | TRBJ2-7 | TRBV7-2 | NA | 14 | CASSISPGLGEQYF | TGTGCCAGCAGCATCAGCCCAGGGCTGGGTGAGCAGTACTTC
TRBD1 | TRBJ2-3 | TRBV27 | NA | 15 | CASSLQGATTDTQYF | TGTGCCAGCAGTTTACAGGGGGCCACCACTGATACGCAGTATTTT
TRBD1 | TRBJ1-1 | TRBV29-1 | NA | 17 | CSVERGRTETISTEAFF | TGCAGCGTTGAAAGGGGGCGAACCGAAACAATATCCACTGAAGCTTTCTTT
NA | TRBJ2-3 | TRBV29-1 | NA | 13 | CSVEFANPDTQYF | TGCAGCGTTGAATTTGCTAATCCAGATACGCAGTATTTT
TRBD1 | TRBJ1-2 | TRBV29-1 | NA | 12 | CSAGQGNYGYTF | TGCAGCGCTGGACAGGGGAACTATGGCTACACCTTC
NA | TRBJ1-4 | TRBV28 | NA | 14 | CASVSGRDIEKLFF | TGTGCGTCTGTAAGCGGCAGGGATATAGAAAAACTGTTTTTT
TRBD1 | TRBJ1-1 | TRBV28 | few | 14 | CASRLGTENTEAFF | TGTGCCAGCAGGCTTGGGACAGAGAACACTGAAGCTTTCTTT
TRBD2 | TRBJ2-1 | TRBV7-2 | NA | 14 | CASSFSSGNNEQFF | TGTGCCAGCAGCTTTAGTAGCGGGAACAATGAGCAGTTCTTC
TRBD2 | TRBJ2-1 | TRBV13 | few | 13 | CASSLVREGGQFF | TGTGCCAGCAGCTTAGTGCGGGAGGGCGGGCAGTTCTTC